This TCR beta chain originates from a study of regulatory T cells in long-lasting Graves disease. Construction of the TCR beta libraries employed iRepertoire HTBI primers in conjunction with Arm-PCR of CDR3 regions. Using its own MiXCR run on the multiplex PCR reads, TCRdb lists one record per CDR3 protein. Among about 420,000 distinct CDR3 sequences listed, about a sixth were seen once. Time point denoted: newly diagnosed GD, antithyroid drugs for less than 3 months. Construction of the TCR library relied on RNA isolated from PBMCs. This clonotype was seen only a few times. V shed 4 bases and J shed 0 bases, with 16 bases lying between them. The CDR3 spans 18 residues. Germline CDR1 reads SGHNT; CDR2 reads YENEEA. The same data also contributed to another study, on T cells in Graves' hyperthyroidism and ophthalmopathy.

This chain connects TRBV11-3 to TRBJ2-6; TRBD2 is a possible D gene (5 bases). Sequencing was performed on peripheral blood mononuclear cells (PBMCs), taken at new diagnosis, from a patient treated with antithyroid drugs. This TCR was sampled from a woman aged 18-35 years with Graves disease. CDR3 residues: CASSWRMSGNSGANVLTF. In nucleotides, the CDR3 is TGTGCCAGCAGCTGGAGAATGAGCGGTAACTCTGGGGCCAACGTCCTGACTTTC.